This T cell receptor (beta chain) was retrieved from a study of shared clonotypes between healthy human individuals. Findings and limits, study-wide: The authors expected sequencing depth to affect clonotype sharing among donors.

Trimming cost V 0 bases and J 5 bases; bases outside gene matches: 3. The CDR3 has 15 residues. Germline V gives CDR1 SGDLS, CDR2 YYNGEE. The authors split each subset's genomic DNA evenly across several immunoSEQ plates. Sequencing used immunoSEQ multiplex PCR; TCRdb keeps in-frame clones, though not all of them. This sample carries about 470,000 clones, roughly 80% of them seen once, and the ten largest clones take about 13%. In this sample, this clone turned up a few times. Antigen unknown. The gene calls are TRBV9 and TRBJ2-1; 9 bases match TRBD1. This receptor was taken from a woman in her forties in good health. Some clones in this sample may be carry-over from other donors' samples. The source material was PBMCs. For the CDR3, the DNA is TGTGCCAGCAGCGTAGGGGGGACAGGGAACAATGAGCAGTTCTTC. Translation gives CASSVGGTGNNEQFF.